These 4 T cell receptor beta chains share one sample of origin, sequenced in a study of T cell responses to AZD1222 COVID-19 vaccine. TCRdb keeps only in-frame clones here, not all; method: immunoSEQ multiplex PCR. The repertoire consists of about 180,000 clones, with about 91% occurring once and the leading ten covering 7.7%. Specimen: peripheral blood, collected on day 0 of AZD1222 vaccination. These receptors all come from an adult in good health.

The V and J genes are TRBV7-9 and TRBJ2-3; D ambiguous. V lost 3 bases to trimming and J lost 1 base, with 5 bases between them. The CDR3 runs to 13 residues. The germline CDR1 and CDR2 sequences are SEHNR and FQNEAQ (reference sequence). Here the CDR3 reads CASSFQGTDTQYF. In DNA form, the CDR3 reads TGTGCCAGCAGCTTTCAGGGCACAGATACGCAGTATTTT. Using reference TRBV7-9 and TRBJ2-3 for the parts outside the CDR3, the full variable domain is DTGVSQNPRHKITKRGQNVTFRCDPISEHNRLYWYRQTLGQGPEFLTYFQNEAQLEKSRLLSDRFSAERPKGSFSTLEIQRTEQGDSAMYLCASSFQGTDTQYFGPGTRLTVL.

The chain combines TRBV2 with TRBJ2-7; D gene unclear. The CDR3 loop spans 14 amino acids. V lost 6 bases and J lost 6, with 18 bases in between. The germline V gene has CDR1 SNHLY and CDR2 FYNNEI. Written as DNA, the CDR3 is TGTGCCAGCAGGGTGGGTCTCCCTGACTCCGAGCAGTACTTC. Translating gives CASRVGLPDSEQYF. Full variable domain (outside the CDR3, taken from reference TRBV2 and TRBJ2-7): EPEVTQTPSHQVTQMGQEVILRCVPISNHLYFYWYRQILGQKVEFLVSFYNNEISEKSEIFDDQFSVERPDGSNFTLKIRSTKLEDSAMYFCASRVGLPDSEQYFGPGTRLTVT.

In DNA form, the CDR3 reads TGTGCCAGCAGCCGGGGTAGGAGCAATCAGCCCCAGCATTTT. Its protein product is CASSRGRSNQPQHF. This chain joins TRBV6-5 and TRBJ1-5; no reliable D call. With 6 bases removed from V and 1 base from J, the gap between germline ends came to 10 bases. This CDR3 has 14 residues. CDR1 and CDR2 (germline): MNHEY, SVGAGI.

This rearrangement joins TRBV4-1 to TRBJ1-2; 7 nucleotides line up with TRBD1. V was clipped by 1 base and J by 4 bases; unmatched bases: 3. The length of the CDR3 is 14 residues. The germline CDR1 and CDR2 sequences are MGHRA and YSYEKL. In nucleotides, the CDR3 is TGCGCCAGCAGCCAAGCAGGGGGTGTCTATGGCTACACCTTC. It is translated as CASSQAGGVYGYTF.